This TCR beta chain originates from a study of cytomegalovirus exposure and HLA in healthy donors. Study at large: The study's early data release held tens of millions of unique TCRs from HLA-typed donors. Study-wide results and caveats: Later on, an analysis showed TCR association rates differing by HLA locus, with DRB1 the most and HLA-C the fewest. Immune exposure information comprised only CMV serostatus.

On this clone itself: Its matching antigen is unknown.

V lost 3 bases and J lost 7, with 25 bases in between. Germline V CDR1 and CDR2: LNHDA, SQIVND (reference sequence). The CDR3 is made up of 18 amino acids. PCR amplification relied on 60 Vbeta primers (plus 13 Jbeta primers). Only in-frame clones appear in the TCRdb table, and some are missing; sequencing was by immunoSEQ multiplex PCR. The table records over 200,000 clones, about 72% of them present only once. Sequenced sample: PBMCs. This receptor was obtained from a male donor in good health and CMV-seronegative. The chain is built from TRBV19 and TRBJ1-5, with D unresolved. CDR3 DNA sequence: TGTGCCAGTAGTATCTATCCCCTGGGAATCGGGGAGGGACAGCCCCAGCATTTT. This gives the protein CASSIYPLGIGEGQPQHF.